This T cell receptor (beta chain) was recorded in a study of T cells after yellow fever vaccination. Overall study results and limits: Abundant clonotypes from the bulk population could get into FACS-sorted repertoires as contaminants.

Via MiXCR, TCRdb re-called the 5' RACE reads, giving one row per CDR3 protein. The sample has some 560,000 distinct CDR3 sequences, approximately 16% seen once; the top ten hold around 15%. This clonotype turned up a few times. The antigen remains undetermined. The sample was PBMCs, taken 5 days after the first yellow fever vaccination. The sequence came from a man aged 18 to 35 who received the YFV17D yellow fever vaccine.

The CDR3 DNA reads TGTGCCAGCTGGTATGGACGGGAGAACACTGAAGCTTTCTTT. Residues: CASWYGRENTEAFF. The genes are TRBV6-1 and TRBJ1-1; D uncertain. There are 14 residues in the CDR3. With 8 bases removed from V and 1 base from J, the gap between germline ends came to 14 bases. Germline V gives CDR1 MNHNS, CDR2 SASEGT.